Sequencing of this T cell receptor (beta chain) was carried out in a study of regulatory T cells in long-lasting Graves disease. Indicated time point: persistent/refractory GD, antithyroid drugs over 5 years with positive TRAb. PBMCs provided the RNA from which the TCR library was made. Findings and caveats of the study: Thyroid tissue went unexamined; only peripheral blood was analyzed.

Of note for this clonotype: Its cognate antigen is unknown.

iRepertoire HTBI primers and Arm-PCR of CDR3 regions built TCR beta libraries. From the multiplex PCR reads, TCRdb called clonotypes with MiXCR, one entry per CDR3 protein. The sample lists about 310,000 distinct CDR3 sequences, 20% to 25% occurring once. The sample was peripheral blood mononuclear cells (PBMCs), taken when the disease was refractory, from a patient treated with antithyroid drugs. The source is a female donor with Graves disease.

The CDR3 sequence: CSASPGQYGNTIYF. In nucleotides, the CDR3 is TGCAGTGCTAGTCCCGGACAGTATGGAAACACCATATATTTT. The rearrangement links TRBV20-1 to TRBJ1-3; TRBD1 might be the D (6 bases). The V end lost 3 bases, the J end lost 3 bases, and 12 bases lay between the germline ends. Germline V gives CDR1 DFQATT, CDR2 SNEGSKA (reference sequence). The CDR3 extends over 14 amino acids.